This passage covers 23 T cell receptor beta chains from one sample sequenced in a study of CD8 T cells in Susac syndrome. Reverse transcription of about 0.45 to 1 ug RNA used random hexamers. Using its own MiXCR run on the immunoSEQ multiplex PCR reads, TCRdb lists one record per CDR3 protein. The table lists some 190,000 distinct CDR3 sequences, 80% to 95% of them singletons. Source material: CD4+ T cells from PBMCs. The receptors originated from a human donor in good health.

This chain connects TRBV14 to TRBJ2-5; D is unresolved. With 0 bases removed from V and 4 bases from J, the gap between germline ends came to 12 bases. This CDR3 comprises 15 residues. The germline V gene encodes CDR1 SGHDN and CDR2 FVKESK. This CDR3 reads CASSQETYPIETQYF. The CDR3, as DNA: TGTGCCAGCAGCCAAGAAACATATCCGATAGAGACCCAGTACTTC.

This chain uses TRBV20-1 with TRBJ1-6; no reliable D call. Germline V gene lookup returns CDR1 DFQATT and CDR2 SNEGSKA (reference sequence). This CDR3 contains 12 residues. V was pared by 2 bases and J by 7 bases, with 6 bases between. DNA of the CDR3: TGCAGTGCTAGACAGTCAAATTCACCCCTCCACTTT. Encoded protein: CSARQSNSPLHF.

The chain uses TRBV29-1 and TRBJ1-1; possible D gene TRBD1, 5 bases. From germline, CDR1 is SQVTM and CDR2 ANQGSEA. V was pared by 6 bases and J by 3 bases, with 11 bases between. This CDR3 region has 12 residues. The CDR3: CSVTRGHTEAFF. CDR3 nucleotide sequence: TGCAGCGTGACTCGGGGCCACACTGAAGCTTTCTTT. Full variable domain (missing parts from reference TRBV29-1 and TRBJ1-1): SAVISQKPSRDICQRGTSLTIQCQVDSQVTMMFWYRQQPGQSLTLIATANQGSEATYESGFVIDKFPISRPNLTFSTLTVSNMSPEDSSIYLCSVTRGHTEAFFGQGTRLTVV.

The J gene is TRBJ1-4, the V gene TRBV3-1; 12 bases are shared with TRBD1. J lost 7 bases, V lost 4 bases, and 10 bases had no gene match. Germline V lookup: CDR1 LGHDT, CDR2 YNNKEL (reference sequence). The CDR3 is made up of 17 amino acids. The CDR3 nucleotides read TGTGCCAGCAGCCGTACGGGACAGGGGGCGCAGGGTGAAAAACTGTTTTTT. This sequence encodes CASSRTGQGAQGEKLFF.

The gene calls are TRBV10-3 and TRBJ2-7, with no clear D. The CDR3 covers 13 residues. Trimming stripped 3 bases from V and 3 bases from J, with 9 bases between. Germline V CDR1 and CDR2: ENHRY, SYGVKD. The CDR3: CAISDRKFYEQYV. As DNA, the CDR3 is TGTGCCATCAGTGATCGGAAGTTCTACGAGCAGTACGTC.

V and J are TRBV4-1 and TRBJ1-6; D not resolved. Germline V gives CDR1 MGHRA, CDR2 YSYEKL. The CDR3 contains 16 residues. V dropped 0 bases and J dropped 7 bases, with 13 bases sitting between them. CDR3 protein: CASSQDGGIGNSPLHF. For the CDR3, the DNA is TGCGCCAGCAGCCAAGATGGTGGGATAGGGAATTCACCCCTCCACTTT.

This sequence joins TRBV27 and TRBJ2-7; D is ambiguous. The V end was cut by 4 bases, the J end by 2 bases, with 6 bases between. This CDR3 is 12 amino acids long. Germline CDR1 and CDR2: MNHEY and SMNVEV (reference sequence). DNA for the CDR3: TGTGCCAGCAGTTCAGGTCCCTACGAGCAGTACTTC. Translating gives CASSSGPYEQYF.

The CDR3 coding sequence is TGTGCCAGCAGCTTGTATTCCGGACTAGCTTACGAGCAGTACGTC. Its protein product is CASSLYSGLAYEQYV. The genes are TRBV5-6 and TRBJ2-7, with TRBD2 identical over 8 bases. The length of the CDR3 is 15 residues. Trimming cost V 1 base and J 4 bases; bases outside gene matches: 7. Germline CDR1 reads SGHDT; CDR2 reads YYEEEE.

The gene calls are TRBV2 and TRBJ2-6; D unclear. Trimming took 10 bases from V and 0 from J, leaving 10 bases between them. The CDR3 consists of 14 residues. Germline lookup yields CDR1 SNHLY and CDR2 FYNNEI. CDR3 coding DNA: TGTGCCAAAAAACTGATCTCTGGGGCCAACGTCCTGACTTTC. Translated, it gives CAKKLISGANVLTF. Full variable domain (remainder filled in from reference TRBV2 and TRBJ2-6): EPEVTQTPSHQVTQMGQEVILRCVPISNHLYFYWYRQILGQKVEFLVSFYNNEISEKSEIFDDQFSVERPDGSNFTLKIRSTKLEDSAMYFCAKKLISGANVLTFGAGSRLTVL.

The chain combines TRBV29-1 with TRBJ1-5, with D uncertain. Germline CDR1 SQVTM, CDR2 ANQGSEA. V was clipped by 5 bases and J by 1 base, with 12 bases between them. The CDR3 spans 14 residues. The CDR3 DNA is TGCAGCGTTTTTGAGGGAGAGAGCAATCAGCCCCAGCATTTT. Its translation is CSVFEGESNQPQHF.

The chain joins TRBV29-1 to TRBJ1-1; D perhaps matches TRBD1 (5 bases). The germline V and J ends were trimmed by 4 bases and 1 base, with 10 bases remaining between them. The CDR3 totals 13 residues. The germline CDR1 and CDR2 sequences are SQVTM and ANQGSEA. The CDR3 DNA reads TGCAGCGTTGGGGGGAGGCAGAACACTGAAGCTTTCTTT. This codes for CSVGGRQNTEAFF. The variable domain in full, with the rest retrieved from reference TRBV29-1 and TRBJ1-1, is SAVISQKPSRDICQRGTSLTIQCQVDSQVTMMFWYRQQPGQSLTLIATANQGSEATYESGFVIDKFPISRPNLTFSTLTVSNMSPEDSSIYLCSVGGRQNTEAFFGQGTRLTVV.

J is TRBJ2-7 and V is TRBV6-6; 9 positions agree with TRBD1. Unmatched junction bases numbered 8, after V lost 6 bases and J lost 5 bases. The CDR3 has 14 amino acids. From germline, CDR1 is MNHNY and CDR2 SVGAGI (reference sequence). CDR3 bases: TGTGCCAGCAGAACAGGGGGCAACGTCAACGAGCAGTACTTC. This translates into CASRTGGNVNEQYF.

This clonotype was found a few times. The chain recombines TRBV29-1 with TRBJ2-7; TRBD1 matches 9 bases. Germline lookup yields CDR1 SQVTM and CDR2 ANQGSEA. With V trimmed by 0 bases and J by 4 bases, 1 base remained unmatched. The CDR3 runs 13 residues. The CDR3 protein is CSVEEGTGYEQYF. The CDR3 DNA is TGCAGCGTTGAAGAGGGGACAGGGTACGAGCAGTACTTC.

The chain links TRBV5-6 to TRBJ1-2; 9 bases line up with TRBD1. This CDR3 comprises 16 residues. The V gene end was trimmed by 2 bases and the J gene end by 2 bases; junction bases not matched to a gene: 7. CDR1 is SGHDT, CDR2 YYEEEE, per germline. CDR3 residues: CASSLMSGQGNYGYTF. CDR3 sequence (DNA): TGTGCCAGCAGCTTAATGTCGGGACAGGGAAACTATGGCTACACCTTC.

The sample holds one count of this clonotype. The chain is built from TRBV9 and TRBJ1-5; tentative D call: TRBD1 (5 bases). The germline CDR1 and CDR2 sequences are SGDLS and YYNGEE. This CDR3 is 13 amino acids long. V was pared by 0 bases and J by 7 bases, with 8 bases between. The CDR3 reads CASSVVGEQPQHF. CDR3 nucleotide sequence: TGTGCCAGCAGCGTAGTGGGGGAACAGCCCCAGCATTTT. The variable domain in full, with the rest retrieved from reference TRBV9 and TRBJ1-5, is DSGVTQTPKHLITATGQRVTLRCSPRSGDLSVYWYQQSLDQGLQFLIQYYNGEERAKGNILERFSAQQFPDLHSELNLSSLELGDSALYFCASSVVGEQPQHFGDGTRLSIL.

V is TRBV30 and J is TRBJ2-2; D ambiguous. This CDR3 is 13 amino acids long. V was shortened by 2 bases and J by 1 base, with 5 bases between the two germline ends. The germline gives CDR1 GTSNPN, CDR2 SVGIG (reference sequence). This CDR3 is CAWSMRNTGELFF. The DNA of the CDR3 is TGTGCCTGGAGTATGAGGAACACCGGGGAGCTGTTTTTT. Full variable domain (missing parts from reference TRBV30 and TRBJ2-2): SQTIHQWPATLVQPVGSPLSLECTVEGTSNPNLYWYRQAAGRGLQLLFYSVGIGQISSEVPQNLSASRPQDRQFILSSKKLLLSDSGFYLCAWSMRNTGELFFGEGSRLTVL.

This sequence joins TRBV20-1 and TRBJ2-3; the D gene is possibly TRBD2 (5 bases). With 7 bases removed from V and 1 base from J, the gap between germline ends came to 15 bases. The CDR3 is 14 residues long. Germline loops: CDR1 DFQATT, CDR2 SNEGSKA (reference sequence). The DNA of the CDR3 is TGCAGTGTTGAGCTGCGGGCGGGCACAGATACGCAGTATTTT. Amino acid sequence: CSVELRAGTDTQYF.

The chain joins TRBV7-9 to TRBJ1-4; TRBD1 agrees at 11 bases. The length of the CDR3 is 17 residues. Trimming at V came to 4 bases and at J to 0 bases, leaving 4 bases not matched to a gene. The V gene's germline CDR1 is SEHNR and CDR2 FQNEAQ (reference sequence). CDR3 amino acids: CASSSGQGAATNEKLFF. The CDR3 bases are TGTGCCAGCAGCTCCGGACAGGGGGCGGCAACTAATGAAAAACTGTTTTTT. Together with reference TRBV7-9 and TRBJ1-4, the CDR3 gives the full variable domain: DTGVSQNPRHKITKRGQNVTFRCDPISEHNRLYWYRQTLGQGPEFLTYFQNEAQLEKSRLLSDRFSAERPKGSFSTLEIQRTEQGDSAMYLCASSSGQGAATNEKLFFGSGTQLSVL.

This clonotype came up once. The chain is built from TRBV20-1 and TRBJ2-3; perhaps TRBD2 as D (6 bases). Trimming stripped 4 bases from V and 3 bases from J, with 20 bases between. The CDR3 totals 16 residues. In germline, CDR1 is DFQATT, CDR2 SNEGSKA (reference sequence). The CDR3 DNA reads as TGCAGTGCTAAACGGCCGCGGGGAAAGGGGACAGATACGCAGTATTTT. This codes for CSAKRPRGKGTDTQYF.

This chain connects TRBV19 to TRBJ1-1; no clear D gene. Germline values: CDR1 LNHDA, CDR2 SQIVND (reference sequence). The V and J ends lost 3 bases and 0 bases respectively, with 8 bases between them. This CDR3 spans 14 amino acids. The CDR3 loop reads CASSIMAVNTEAFF. As DNA, the CDR3 is TGTGCCAGTAGTATCATGGCAGTGAACACTGAAGCTTTCTTT.

The chain couples TRBV20-1 to TRBJ2-3; either TRBD1 or TRBD2 may fit D (5 bases each). Per germline, CDR1 DFQATT and CDR2 SNEGSKA (reference sequence). The V end lost 4 bases, the J end lost 4 bases, and 12 bases lay between the germline ends. The CDR3 is 13 residues long. This CDR3 is CSATGGIADTQYF. Written as DNA, the CDR3 is TGCAGTGCTACTGGGGGAATAGCAGATACGCAGTATTTT.

The chain couples TRBV29-1 to TRBJ1-1; a possible D gene is TRBD1 (6 bases). Germline CDR1 and CDR2: SQVTM and ANQGSEA. The V gene lost 4 bases and the J gene lost 5 bases, with 11 bases spanning the gap. This CDR3 is 12 amino acids long. CDR3 sequence (DNA): TGCAGCGTTGGTGAGGGGGATACTGAAGCTTTCTTT. This encodes CSVGEGDTEAFF.

The table lists this clonotype with a count of one. This sequence joins TRBV30 and TRBJ1-6, with D possibly being TRBD1 (6 bases). V lost 4 bases to trimming and J lost 10 bases, with 11 bases between them. This CDR3 contains 12 residues. Germline lookup yields CDR1 GTSNPN and CDR2 SVGIG (reference sequence). CDR3 residues: CAWTRGQSPLHF. CDR3 coding DNA: TGTGCCTGGACAAGAGGACAGTCACCCCTCCACTTT.